One sample yielded the 20 T cell receptor beta chains listed below, sequenced in a study of blood T cell repertoires in COVID-19. Using immunoSEQ multiplex PCR, the repertoire was profiled, and TCRdb retains in-frame clones only, with some absent. This sample has roughly 45,000 clones, with just over 90% found just once. The material sequenced was peripheral blood. These receptors came from a man in his sixties with COVID-19, enrolled during active disease.

CDR3 nucleotides: TGTGCCAGCAGTGAACCCGCGGGCTTAGGTAATTCACCCCTCCACTTT. Amino acids: CASSEPAGLGNSPLHF. V is TRBV6-1 and J is TRBJ1-6; D is uncertain. Germline V lookup: CDR1 MNHNS, CDR2 SASEGT. The CDR3 spans 16 residues. Trimming pared 2 bases from V and 6 bases from J, leaving 14 bases between.

V and J are TRBV3-1 (or the pseudogene TRBV3-2) and TRBJ1-6; D is unresolved. Per the germline V gene, CDR1 is LGHDT and CDR2 is YNNKEL (reference sequence). Trimming removed 0 bases from V and 6 bases from J, with 3 bases in between. This CDR3 is built from 13 residues. The CDR3 region has the DNA TGTGCCAGCAGCCAAGATCTTAATTCACCCCTCCACTTT. Its protein is CASSQDLNSPLHF.

The rearrangement uses TRBV7-6 and TRBJ2-3; 12 positions match TRBD2. Germline loops: CDR1 SGHVS, CDR2 FNYEAQ. This CDR3 has 18 amino acids. The V segment lost 1 base and the J segment 10 bases; nucleotides outside the gene matches: 15. The CDR3 bases are TGTGCCAGCAGCTTAGTTACAGCACTAGCGGGGGGAACTCGATCGCAGTATTTT. It encodes CASSLVTALAGGTRSQYF.

The V gene is TRBV4-1, the J gene TRBJ1-5; D is ambiguous. Germline assignment: CDR1 MGHRA and CDR2 YSYEKL. CDR3 length: 13 residues. Trimming left V 0 bases short and J 9 bases short, with 9 bases between. CDR3 coding DNA: TGCGCCAGCAGCCAAGATAGTATTGGGCCCCAGCATTTT. Translated, it gives CASSQDSIGPQHF.

The chain uses TRBV2 and TRBJ2-1; the match to TRBD2 covers 7 bases. J lost 4 bases, V lost 3 bases, and 9 bases had no gene match. Germline CDR1 and CDR2: SNHLY and FYNNEI. The CDR3 runs 16 residues. Written as DNA, the CDR3 is TGTGCCAGCAGTGAGGGATGGGAGGGCAGGTACAATGAGCAGTTCTTC. Amino acids: CASSEGWEGRYNEQFF.

This clone was recorded once. The chain has TRBV7-2 and TRBJ1-1; D might be TRBD1 (6 bases). Germline loops: CDR1 SGHTA, CDR2 FQGNSA. This CDR3 is 15 amino acids long. Trimming cost V 3 bases and J 0 bases, with 11 bases left between them. In nucleotides, the CDR3 is TGTGCCAGCAGCTTTCAGACAGGTTTGAACACTGAAGCTTTCTTT. It translates to CASSFQTGLNTEAFF.

The chain couples TRBV2 to TRBJ1-1; no definite D call. V was cut by 0 bases and J by 7 bases, with 6 bases left in between. Germline V gene sequence: CDR1 SNHLY, CDR2 FYNNEI. This CDR3 has 12 residues. CDR3 residues: CASSEASSEAFF. CDR3 sequence (DNA): TGTGCCAGCAGTGAAGCGTCTAGTGAAGCTTTCTTT.

The V call is TRBV30, the J call TRBJ1-5; perhaps TRBD1 as D (6 bases). V lost 1 base and J lost 1, with 14 bases in between. CDR3 size: 16 residues. Per the germline V gene, CDR1 is GTSNPN and CDR2 is SVGIG (reference sequence). The CDR3 loop reads CAWSGPDSLSNQPQHF. The CDR3 nucleotides are TGTGCCTGGAGTGGCCCGGACAGTTTGAGCAATCAGCCCCAGCATTTT.

This chain uses TRBV2 with TRBJ2-5; 8 nucleotides align to TRBD2. This CDR3 contains 13 residues. After removal of 6 bases from V and 2 bases from J, the junction contained 2 bases not matched to a gene. Germline values: CDR1 SNHLY, CDR2 FYNNEI. The CDR3 reads CASRLAVQETQYF. CDR3 in DNA: TGTGCCAGCAGACTAGCGGTACAAGAGACCCAGTACTTC.

This clone was seen just once. This chain connects TRBV4-2 to TRBJ2-1; D gene ambiguous. Germline lookup yields CDR1 LGHNA and CDR2 YNFKEQ. The V gene lost 0 bases and the J gene lost 10 bases, with 16 bases spanning the gap. The CDR3 has 15 amino acids. CDR3 DNA: TGTGCCAGCAGCCAAGAAGAACGTCCCGCAGGCGAGCAGTTCTTC. The encoded protein is CASSQEERPAGEQFF.

The CDR3 here is CASSQDRSYNSPLHF. As DNA, the CDR3 is TGTGCCAGTAGTCAGGACAGGTCCTATAATTCACCCCTCCACTTT. The chain carries TRBV19 and TRBJ1-6; TRBD1 aligns across 7 bases. This CDR3 spans 15 amino acids. The V and J ends lost 5 bases and 1 base, in that order; junction bases with no gene match: 2. The germline CDR1 and CDR2 sequences are LNHDA and SQIVND (reference sequence).

CDR3 protein: CASSVGAGGVEQYF. CDR3 in DNA: TGTGCCAGCAGCGTAGGGGCAGGAGGGGTAGAGCAGTACTTC. The chain employs TRBV9 and TRBJ2-7; D is perhaps TRBD2 (6 bases). V was cut by 0 bases and J by 7 bases, with 14 bases left in between. Germline V gene sequence: CDR1 SGDLS, CDR2 YYNGEE. This CDR3 has 14 amino acids.

This chain links TRBV9 with TRBJ2-2; tentative D call: TRBD2 (5 bases). Germline V CDR1 and CDR2: SGDLS, YYNGEE. The CDR3 extends over 15 amino acids. The V and J ends lost 1 base and 1 base respectively, with 8 bases between them. The CDR3 coding sequence is TGTGCCAGCAGCGTAATCGGAGGGAACACCGGGGAGCTGTTTTTT. Protein: CASSVIGGNTGELFF.

The V call is TRBV7-9, the J call TRBJ2-2, with TRBD2 identical over 7 bases. The junction had 4 bases not matched to a gene; V was cut back by 2 bases and J by 4 bases. The CDR3 sequence is 15 residues long. Per germline, CDR1 SEHNR and CDR2 FQNEAQ (reference sequence). In DNA form, the CDR3 reads TGTGCCAGCAGCTTACGGCGGGAGCTCACCGGGGAGCTGTTTTTT. Residues: CASSLRRELTGELFF.

The rearrangement joins TRBV19 to TRBJ2-2, with D possibly matching TRBD1 (7 bases). This CDR3 contains 13 residues. V was trimmed by 7 bases and J by 7 bases, leaving 13 bases between them. The germline CDR1 and CDR2 sequences are LNHDA and SQIVND (reference sequence). In DNA form, the CDR3 reads TGTGCCAGTATGGAGGGACAGCACGGGGAGCTGTTTTTT. Amino acid sequence: CASMEGQHGELFF.

The chain uses TRBV5-1 and TRBJ1-1, with D possibly matching TRBD1 (5 bases). Per the germline V gene, CDR1 is SGHRS and CDR2 is YFSETQ. There are 14 residues in the CDR3. V was trimmed by 3 bases and J by 1 base, leaving 10 bases between them. In DNA form, the CDR3 reads TGCGCCAGCAGCTACGACGGGGGGAACACTGAAGCTTTCTTT. Translation: CASSYDGGNTEAFF.

This chain uses TRBV30 with TRBJ2-5, with D perhaps matching TRBD2 (6 bases). The germline V gene has CDR1 GTSNPN and CDR2 SVGIG (reference sequence). The CDR3 runs 13 residues. V was shortened by 1 base and J by 3 bases, with 9 bases between the two germline ends. The CDR3: CAWSGLGKETQYF. The CDR3 bases are TGTGCCTGGAGTGGACTAGGGAAAGAGACCCAGTACTTC.

V usage is TRBV10-3 and J usage is TRBJ2-3; maybe TRBD2 (5 bases). Per the germline V gene, CDR1 is ENHRY and CDR2 is SYGVKD. V was cut by 0 bases and J by 5 bases, with 18 bases left in between. This CDR3 is built from 17 residues. The CDR3 DNA reads as TGTGCCATCAGTGAGTCAGGTCCGGTATCTCGGGGAGATACGCAGTATTTT. It codes for CAISESGPVSRGDTQYF.

This chain connects TRBV6-5 to TRBJ1-1, with D maybe TRBD1 (6 bases). The CDR3 extends over 14 amino acids. Germline assignment: CDR1 MNHEY and CDR2 SVGAGI. Trimming removed 7 bases from V and 0 bases from J, with 12 bases in between. The CDR3 DNA reads as TGTGCCAGCACTTTGGGACATTTGAACACTGAAGCTTTCTTT. This gives the protein CASTLGHLNTEAFF.

The chain is built from TRBV7-3 and TRBJ1-2; D gene ambiguous. Germline values: CDR1 SGHTA, CDR2 FQGTGA. Between the trimmed V and J ends, which lost 8 bases and 3 bases, there was a span of 7 bases. This CDR3 contains 11 residues. The CDR3 DNA sequence: TGTGCCAGCCGCTCCGACTATGGCTACACCTTC. Protein: CASRSDYGYTF.